This TCR beta chain was sequenced for a study of T cell repertoires in cytomegalovirus infection. In the study overall: Public TCR beta signatures provided an indication of both CMV infection and a matching HLA type. Findings of the study overall: In two of eight donors, the top clonotype was HLA-C-restricted CMV-specific. Using cumulative public TCR beta family frequency, the authors identified those who carried CMV together with the relevant HLA.

The germline V gene encodes CDR1 MNHEY and CDR2 SMNVEV (reference sequence). This CDR3 is built from 14 residues. Unmatched junction bases numbered 8, after V lost 10 bases and J lost 0 bases. TCRdb passed the reads through MiXCR, listing each CDR3 protein once. The data contain 650,000 to 900,000 distinct CDR3 sequences, around a third of them singletons. A note on this clonotype: Its specificity is not known.

This TCR was recovered from a human donor in good health (CMV status not recorded). Some clones in this sample may be carry-over from other donors' samples. The sample here was cultured CD8+ T cells from PBMCs, taken from culture after CMV antigen stimulation. V and J are TRBV27 and TRBJ1-1; TRBD1 matches 7 bases. CDR3 nucleotide sequence: TGTGCCACCGGGGCAGGGGGGCTGAACACTGAAGCTTTCTTT. Translating gives CATGAGGLNTEAFF.